The 7 T cell receptor beta chains given below trace back to one sample, sequenced in a study of shared clonotypes between healthy human individuals. Clones were read by immunoSEQ multiplex PCR, and TCRdb kept only the in-frame ones, dropping some. The table has 400,000 to 500,000 clones, roughly 85% seen once. Sequenced material: PBMCs. These receptors all come from a woman between 35 and 50 years old in good health. Some clones in this sample may be carry-over from other donors' samples.

This clone was found once. The V and J genes are TRBV27 and TRBJ2-6; no firm D call. Between the trimmed V and J ends, which lost 6 bases and 10 bases, there was a span of 4 bases. Germline-derived CDR1 and CDR2 are MNHEY and SMNVEV (reference sequence). The CDR3 loop spans 10 amino acids. The CDR3 DNA reads TGTGCCAGCAGAGTGAACGTCCTGACTTTC. This sequence encodes CASRVNVLTF.

This clone was detected once. This chain uses TRBV4-2 with TRBJ2-7; maybe TRBD2 (6 bases). With 1 base removed from V and 3 bases from J, the gap between germline ends came to 10 bases. This CDR3 has 14 residues. Germline V lookup: CDR1 LGHNA, CDR2 YNFKEQ. CDR3 amino acids: CASSQGAGSYEQYF. The DNA of the CDR3 is TGTGCCAGCAGCCAAGGCGCCGGGAGCTACGAGCAGTACTTC.

The chain couples TRBV19 to TRBJ2-5; D gene uncertain. The germline V and J ends were trimmed by 2 bases and 4 bases, with 8 bases remaining between them. CDR1 and CDR2 from the germline V gene are LNHDA and SQIVND (reference sequence). The CDR3 runs 13 residues. The CDR3 nucleotides are TGTGCCAGTAGTATACGTAGAGCAGAGACCCAGTACTTC. Amino acids: CASSIRRAETQYF.

This sequence joins TRBV21-1 and TRBJ1-4. TRBV21-1 is a listed pseudogene. CDR3 size: 18 residues. The CDR3 DNA reads TGTGCCAGCAGCAAAGAAGAGGGTCCAGTCGGGCGGTGGGAAAAACTGTTTTTT. It codes for CASSKEEGPVGRWEKLFF.

The chain recombines TRBV6-6 with TRBJ2-7; D unclear. Germline V gene sequence: CDR1 MNHNY, CDR2 SVGAGI (reference sequence). The CDR3 is 12 residues long. V was clipped by 5 bases and J by 3 bases, with 8 bases between them. The CDR3 DNA reads TGTGCCAGCAGTCACACCCTCTACGAGCAGTACTTC. It codes for CASSHTLYEQYF.

The V call is TRBV19, the J call TRBJ2-5, with D possibly TRBD1 on 5 matching bases. The V gene lost 2 bases and the J gene lost 5 bases, with 12 bases spanning the gap. Germline CDR1 is LNHDA and CDR2 is SQIVND (reference sequence). The CDR3 spans 14 residues. CDR3 residues: CASSIRQMGETQYF. The DNA of the CDR3 is TGTGCCAGTAGTATACGACAGATGGGGGAGACCCAGTACTTC. Full variable domain (remainder filled in from reference TRBV19 and TRBJ2-5): DGGITQSPKYLFRKEGQNVTLSCEQNLNHDAMYWYRQDPGQGLRLIYYSQIVNDFQKGDIAEGYSVSREKKESFPLTVTSAQKNPTAFYLCASSIRQMGETQYFGPGTRLLVL.

The chain is built from TRBV4-1 and TRBJ2-7, with TRBD2 matching 10 bases. The CDR3 length is 19 residues. Germline assignment: CDR1 MGHRA and CDR2 YSYEKL. With V trimmed by 0 bases and J by 4 bases, 15 bases remained unmatched. The CDR3 here is CASSQEVGLAGVREYEQYF. The CDR3 DNA reads TGCGCCAGCAGCCAAGAAGTCGGCCTAGCGGGAGTCCGGGAATACGAGCAGTACTTC.